The entry that follows covers one TCR beta chain sequence. The target antigen is unknown. This record comes from a study of identical twins. A template switching step contributed a universal primer site, while unique molecular identifiers were present in the cDNA. TCRdb reprocessed the 5' RACE reads via MiXCR and lists one record per CDR3 protein. The sample includes about 460,000 distinct CDR3 sequences, approximately 15% seen only once; the top ten take approximately 0.52%. Healthy Caucasians alone served as donors. Study observations and caveats: Models underestimated TCR alpha sharing (out-of-frame) in monozygotic twins. One should note that invariant MAIT and iNKT cells could partly confound zero-insertion analyses.

CDR1 is ENHRY and CDR2 is SYGVKD in the germline V gene. The CDR3 spans 15 residues. J gave up 0 bases and V 10 bases, and 7 bases lay outside the gene matches. This sample also appeared in a second study, on yellow fever vaccine responses in identical twins.

Sequencing was performed on CD4+ T cells sorted from blood. The V and J genes are TRBV10-3 and TRBJ2-7, with TRBD2 matching over 12 bases. The TCR was taken from a woman between 18 and 29 years old in good health. CDR3 loop: CATSGLAGSSYEQYF. CDR3 bases: TGTGCCACCAGCGGACTAGCGGGGAGCTCCTACGAGCAGTACTTC.